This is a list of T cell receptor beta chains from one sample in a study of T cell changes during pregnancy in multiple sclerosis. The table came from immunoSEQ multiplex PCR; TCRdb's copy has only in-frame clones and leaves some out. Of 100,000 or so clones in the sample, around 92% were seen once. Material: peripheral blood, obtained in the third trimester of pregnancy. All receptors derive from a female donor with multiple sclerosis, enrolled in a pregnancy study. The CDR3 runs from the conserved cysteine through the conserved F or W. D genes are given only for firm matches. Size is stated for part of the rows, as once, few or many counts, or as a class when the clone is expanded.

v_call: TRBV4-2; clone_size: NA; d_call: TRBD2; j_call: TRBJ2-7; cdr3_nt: TGTGCCAGCAGCCTCGGACTAGCGGGAGGGAAGAGCTCCTACGAGCAGTACTTC; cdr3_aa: CASSLGLAGGKSSYEQYF
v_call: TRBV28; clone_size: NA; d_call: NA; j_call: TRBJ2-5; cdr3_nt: TGTGCCAGCGGGGCGAACCAAGAGACCCAGTACTTC; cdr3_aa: CASGANQETQYF
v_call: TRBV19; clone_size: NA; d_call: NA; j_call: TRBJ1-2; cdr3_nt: TGTGCCAGTAGTATAGATCGGACAAGATCCTATGGCTACACCTTC; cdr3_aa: CASSIDRTRSYGYTF
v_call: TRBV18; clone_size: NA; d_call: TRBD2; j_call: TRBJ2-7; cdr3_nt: TGTGCCAGCTCACCACTCCCCAGACTAGCGGGCTACGAGCAGTACTTC; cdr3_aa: CASSPLPRLAGYEQYF
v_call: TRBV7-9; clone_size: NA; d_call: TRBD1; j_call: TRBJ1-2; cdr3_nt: TGTGCCAGCAGCGCATACCCGGGACAGGGGTACGGCTACACCTTC; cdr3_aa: CASSAYPGQGYGYTF
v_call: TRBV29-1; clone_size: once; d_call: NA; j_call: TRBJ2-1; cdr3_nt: TGCAGCGTTGATACCCTTATACCACTCTCCTACAATGAGCAGTTCTTC; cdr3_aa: CSVDTLIPLSYNEQFF
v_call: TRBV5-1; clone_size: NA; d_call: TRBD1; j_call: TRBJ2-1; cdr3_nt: TGCGCCAGCAGCTTGGCCAATTCGTGGGACAGGTCCTACAATGAGCAGTTCTTC; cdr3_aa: CASSLANSWDRSYNEQFF
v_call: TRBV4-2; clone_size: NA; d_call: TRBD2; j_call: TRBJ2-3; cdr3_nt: TGTGCCAGCAGCCAAGAAGATGGGGGGGGTTCAGATACGCAGTATTTT; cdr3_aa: CASSQEDGGGSDTQYF
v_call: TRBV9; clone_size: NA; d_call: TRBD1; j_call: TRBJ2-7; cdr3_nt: TGTGCCAGCAGTCGGGACAGGGGTGGCCACGAGCAGTACTTC; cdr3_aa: CASSRDRGGHEQYF
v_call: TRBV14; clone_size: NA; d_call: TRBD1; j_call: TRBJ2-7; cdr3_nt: TGTGCCAGCAGCCAAGATAGTTTTACAGGGGAAGGTGAGCAGTACTTC; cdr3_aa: CASSQDSFTGEGEQYF
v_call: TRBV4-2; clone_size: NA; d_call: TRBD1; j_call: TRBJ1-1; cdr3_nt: TGTGCCAGCAGCCCGTTCGCGGGACAGGCGAACACTGAAGCTTTCTTT; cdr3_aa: CASSPFAGQANTEAFF
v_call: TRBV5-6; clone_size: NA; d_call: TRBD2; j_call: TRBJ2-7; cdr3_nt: TGTGCCAGCAGCTTGGCGGGGGGAGCGGGGGCCTACGAGCAGTACTTC; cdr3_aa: CASSLAGGAGAYEQYF
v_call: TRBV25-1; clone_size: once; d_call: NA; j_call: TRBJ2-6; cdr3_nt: TGTGCCACGGGGAAATCTGGGGCCAACGTCCTGACTTTC; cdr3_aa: CATGKSGANVLTF
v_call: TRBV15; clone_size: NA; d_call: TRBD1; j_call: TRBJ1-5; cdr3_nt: TGTGCCACCAGCACTATAACCGGGACAGGGAAGCGGAAAAATCAGCCCCAGCATTTT; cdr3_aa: CATSTITGTGKRKNQPQHF
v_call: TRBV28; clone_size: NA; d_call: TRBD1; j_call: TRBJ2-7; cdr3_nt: TGTGCCAGCAGTTTAGGACAGGGGACATCCGAGCAGTACTTC; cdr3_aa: CASSLGQGTSEQYF
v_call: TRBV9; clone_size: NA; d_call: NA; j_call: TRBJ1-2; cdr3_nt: TGTGCCAGCAGCCCAACAGGAGCCCAAGATTCCTATGGCTACACCTTC; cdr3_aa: CASSPTGAQDSYGYTF
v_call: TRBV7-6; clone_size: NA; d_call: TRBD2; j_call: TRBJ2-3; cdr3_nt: TGTGCCAGCAGCTTCGCAGCGGGAGGGATAGATACGCAGTATTTT; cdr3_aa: CASSFAAGGIDTQYF
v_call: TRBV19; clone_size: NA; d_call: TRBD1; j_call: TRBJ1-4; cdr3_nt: TGTGCCAGTAGTCCCATCCCCGTGGCAGGGGGCCGTGAAAAACTGTTTTTT; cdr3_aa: CASSPIPVAGGREKLFF
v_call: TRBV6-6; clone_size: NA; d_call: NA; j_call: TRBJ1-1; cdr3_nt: TGTGCCAGCAGCCACATCGGGGGGGACACTGAAGCTTTCTTT; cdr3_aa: CASSHIGGDTEAFF